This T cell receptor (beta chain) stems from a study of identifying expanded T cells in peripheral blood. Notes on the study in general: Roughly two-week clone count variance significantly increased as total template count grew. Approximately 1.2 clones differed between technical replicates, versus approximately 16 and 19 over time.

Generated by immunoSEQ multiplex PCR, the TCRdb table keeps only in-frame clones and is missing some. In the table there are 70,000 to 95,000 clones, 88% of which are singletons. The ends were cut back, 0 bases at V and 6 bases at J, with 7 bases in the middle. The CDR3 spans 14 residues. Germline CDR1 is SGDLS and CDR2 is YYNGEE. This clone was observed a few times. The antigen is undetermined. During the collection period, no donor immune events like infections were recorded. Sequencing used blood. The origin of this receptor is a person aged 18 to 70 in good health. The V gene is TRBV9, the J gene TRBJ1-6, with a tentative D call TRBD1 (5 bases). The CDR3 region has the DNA TGTGCCAGCAGCGTAGGGGGACTTAATTCACCCCTCCACTTT. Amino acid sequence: CASSVGGLNSPLHF.